Listed below are T cell receptor beta chains from one sample, sequenced in a study of response to subunit inactivated influenza vaccine. TCRdb re-derived calls from the RT-PCR reads in MiXCR, one entry per CDR3 protein. Counted here are 550,000 to 800,000 distinct CDR3 sequences, 15% to 18% occurring once; the ten biggest clones make up roughly 10%. This specimen was PBMCs from blood, taken 12 days after vaccination. These receptors all come from a man aged 45-65 years who received an inactivated influenza vaccine. Each CDR3 is given with its conserved first and last residue. Each record gives: V gene, J gene, D gene, clone size, CDR3 protein, CDR3 DNA. D genes are given only for firm matches. Some rows have no size entry. The others give once, few or many, or a class for an expanded clone.

V gene: TRBV9; J gene: TRBJ1-4; D gene: TRBD1; clone size: NA; CDR3 protein: CASSEGQGREKLFF; CDR3 DNA: TGTGCCAGCAGCGAGGGACAGGGTCGTGAAAAACTGTTTTTT
V gene: TRBV5-1; J gene: TRBJ2-1; D gene: TRBD2; clone size: many; CDR3 protein: CASSFRLAGASEQFF; CDR3 DNA: TGCGCCAGCAGCTTCAGACTAGCGGGGGCTAGTGAGCAGTTCTTC
V gene: TRBV28; J gene: TRBJ2-2; D gene: NA; clone size: few; CDR3 protein: CASNPLGTFIVGELFF; CDR3 DNA: TGTGCCAGCAATCCCTTAGGGACATTTATCGTCGGGGAGCTGTTTTTT
V gene: TRBV4-3; J gene: TRBJ2-1; D gene: TRBD2; clone size: few; CDR3 protein: CASSQRTSGDLPNEQFF; CDR3 DNA: TGCGCCAGCAGCCAGAGGACTAGCGGGGACCTCCCCAATGAGCAGTTCTTC
V gene: TRBV29-1; J gene: TRBJ1-1; D gene: NA; clone size: few; CDR3 protein: CSVEAGLSAFF; CDR3 DNA: TGCAGCGTTGAAGCAGGCCTCTCCGCTTTCTTT
V gene: TRBV20-1; J gene: TRBJ2-7; D gene: NA; clone size: many; CDR3 protein: CSATWGYEQYF; CDR3 DNA: TGCAGTGCAACGTGGGGCTACGAGCAGTACTTC
V gene: TRBV4-2; J gene: TRBJ2-1; D gene: NA; clone size: NA; CDR3 protein: CASSQEYGNNEQFF; CDR3 DNA: TGTGCCAGCAGCCAAGAATACGGAAACAATGAGCAGTTCTTC
V gene: TRBV28; J gene: TRBJ2-4; D gene: NA; clone size: NA; CDR3 protein: CASTASGDYLNIQYF; CDR3 DNA: TGTGCCAGCACCGCCTCCGGGGATTACTTAAACATTCAGTACTTC
V gene: TRBV12-3/TRBV12-4; J gene: TRBJ2-1; D gene: NA; clone size: NA; CDR3 protein: CASSRQSYSYNEQFF; CDR3 DNA: TGTGCCAGCAGCCGACAGTCTTACTCCTACAATGAGCAGTTCTTC
V gene: TRBV25-1; J gene: TRBJ2-3; D gene: NA; clone size: NA; CDR3 protein: CASSELGQHTDTQYF; CDR3 DNA: TGTGCCAGCAGTGAACTCGGACAGCACACAGATACGCAGTATTTT
V gene: TRBV29-1; J gene: TRBJ1-1; D gene: NA; clone size: NA; CDR3 protein: CSVERDTNTEAFF; CDR3 DNA: TGCAGCGTTGAAAGGGATACGAACACTGAAGCTTTCTTT
V gene: TRBV6-5; J gene: TRBJ2-7; D gene: NA; clone size: few; CDR3 protein: CASSYFGGHSYEQYF; CDR3 DNA: TGTGCCAGCAGTTACTTTGGAGGACATAGCTACGAGCAGTACTTC
V gene: TRBV20-1; J gene: TRBJ2-7; D gene: TRBD2; clone size: NA; CDR3 protein: CSALRGGSAYEQYF; CDR3 DNA: TGCAGTGCCCTTCGAGGCGGGAGCGCCTACGAGCAGTACTTC
V gene: TRBV2; J gene: TRBJ2-1; D gene: TRBD1; clone size: few; CDR3 protein: CASRGSGTGGFNEQFF; CDR3 DNA: TGTGCCAGCAGGGGATCCGGGACAGGGGGCTTTAATGAGCAGTTCTTC
V gene: TRBV10-2; J gene: TRBJ1-1; D gene: NA; clone size: NA; CDR3 protein: CASTEYILVNTEAFF; CDR3 DNA: TGCGCCAGCACTGAGTACATCCTGGTGAACACTGAAGCTTTCTTT
V gene: TRBV24-1; J gene: TRBJ1-2; D gene: NA; clone size: many; CDR3 protein: CATSDFEHNYGYTF; CDR3 DNA: TGTGCCACCAGTGATTTTGAGCATAACTATGGCTACACCTTC
V gene: TRBV11-2; J gene: TRBJ1-4; D gene: NA; clone size: few; CDR3 protein: CASSLDRGSEKLFF; CDR3 DNA: TGTGCCAGCAGCTTAGACAGGGGAAGTGAAAAACTGTTTTTT
V gene: TRBV12-3/TRBV12-4; J gene: TRBJ2-1; D gene: NA; clone size: NA; CDR3 protein: CASSLSPNNEQFF; CDR3 DNA: TGTGCCAGCAGTTTAAGTCCCAACAATGAGCAGTTCTTC
V gene: TRBV7-2; J gene: TRBJ2-7; D gene: NA; clone size: NA; CDR3 protein: CASSLDGGPSYEQYF; CDR3 DNA: TGTGCCAGCAGCTTAGATGGAGGTCCCTCCTACGAGCAGTACTTC
V gene: TRBV6-2/TRBV6-3; J gene: TRBJ2-2; D gene: NA; clone size: NA; CDR3 protein: CASSPIRGETGELFF; CDR3 DNA: TGTGCCAGCAGCCCTATTAGGGGGGAGACCGGGGAGCTGTTTTTT
V gene: TRBV7-6; J gene: TRBJ2-7; D gene: TRBD2; clone size: NA; CDR3 protein: CASSLAGLAGGGAGYEQYF; CDR3 DNA: TGTGCCAGCAGCTTAGCTGGACTAGCGGGAGGCGGCGCTGGTTACGAGCAGTACTTC
V gene: TRBV28; J gene: TRBJ1-4; D gene: NA; clone size: NA; CDR3 protein: CATRRLTNEKLFF; CDR3 DNA: TGTGCCACCCGCCGGTTAACTAATGAAAAACTGTTTTTT
V gene: TRBV2; J gene: TRBJ2-7; D gene: TRBD2; clone size: few; CDR3 protein: CASSDVGGGSYEQYF; CDR3 DNA: TGTGCCAGCAGTGACGTGGGGGGGGGCTCCTACGAGCAGTACTTC
V gene: TRBV2; J gene: TRBJ2-5; D gene: NA; clone size: many; CDR3 protein: CASSGVPQETQYF; CDR3 DNA: TGTGCCAGCAGCGGGGTCCCGCAAGAGACCCAGTACTTC
V gene: TRBV7-2; J gene: TRBJ2-7; D gene: TRBD2; clone size: many; CDR3 protein: CASSLEAGGSYEQYF; CDR3 DNA: TGTGCCAGCAGCTTAGAAGCGGGGGGGTCCTACGAGCAGTACTTC
V gene: TRBV20-1; J gene: TRBJ1-4; D gene: NA; clone size: NA; CDR3 protein: CSARGLTNEKLFF; CDR3 DNA: TGCAGTGCTAGGGGGTTAACTAATGAAAAACTGTTTTTT
V gene: TRBV10-3; J gene: TRBJ2-3; D gene: TRBD1; clone size: many; CDR3 protein: CAISDKDRDGGDTQYF; CDR3 DNA: TGTGCCATCAGTGATAAGGACAGGGATGGTGGAGATACGCAGTATTTT
V gene: TRBV20-1; J gene: TRBJ2-7; D gene: TRBD2; clone size: NA; CDR3 protein: CSAGDRRGSYEQYF; CDR3 DNA: TGCAGTGCCGGGGATCGGCGGGGGTCCTACGAGCAGTACTTC
V gene: TRBV5-1; J gene: TRBJ2-3; D gene: TRBD2; clone size: NA; CDR3 protein: CASSLAVSGGATDTQYF; CDR3 DNA: TGCGCCAGCAGCTTGGCGGTTAGCGGGGGGGCCACAGATACGCAGTATTTT
V gene: TRBV7-9; J gene: TRBJ2-4; D gene: TRBD1; clone size: NA; CDR3 protein: CASSFDRGTDIQYF; CDR3 DNA: TGTGCCAGCAGCTTCGACAGGGGCACGGACATTCAGTACTTC
V gene: TRBV11-1; J gene: TRBJ2-3; D gene: NA; clone size: few; CDR3 protein: CASSTDPGMYTDTQYF; CDR3 DNA: TGTGCCAGCAGCACCGATCCCGGGATGTACACAGATACGCAGTATTTT
V gene: TRBV10-3; J gene: TRBJ2-3; D gene: NA; clone size: NA; CDR3 protein: CAISEGGRNTDTQYF; CDR3 DNA: TGTGCCATCAGTGAGGGAGGCCGAAACACAGATACGCAGTATTTT
V gene: TRBV7-8; J gene: TRBJ2-1; D gene: NA; clone size: few; CDR3 protein: CASSGTLSSYNEQFF; CDR3 DNA: TGTGCCAGCAGCGGGACTCTAAGCTCCTACAATGAGCAGTTCTTC
V gene: TRBV6-5; J gene: TRBJ1-1; D gene: NA; clone size: NA; CDR3 protein: CASSYLLGTEAFF; CDR3 DNA: TGTGCCAGCAGTTATCTTTTAGGCACTGAAGCTTTCTTT
V gene: TRBV15; J gene: TRBJ1-1; D gene: NA; clone size: many; CDR3 protein: CATSRDRLNTEAFF; CDR3 DNA: TGTGCCACCAGCAGAGATCGGTTGAACACTGAAGCTTTCTTT
V gene: TRBV6-2/TRBV6-3; J gene: TRBJ2-7; D gene: TRBD1; clone size: NA; CDR3 protein: CASLRDRGAYEQYF; CDR3 DNA: TGTGCCAGTCTAAGGGACAGGGGAGCCTACGAGCAGTACTTC
V gene: TRBV20-1; J gene: TRBJ2-7; D gene: NA; clone size: few; CDR3 protein: CSARAAGLAIDEQYF; CDR3 DNA: TGCAGTGCTAGAGCGGCCGGGTTAGCCATCGACGAGCAGTACTTC
V gene: TRBV20-1; J gene: TRBJ1-1; D gene: TRBD1; clone size: few; CDR3 protein: CSARDPGQGGSTEAFF; CDR3 DNA: TGCAGTGCTAGAGATCCTGGACAGGGGGGATCCACTGAAGCTTTCTTT
V gene: TRBV6-1; J gene: TRBJ2-5; D gene: NA; clone size: NA; CDR3 protein: CASRRTDRWQTQYF; CDR3 DNA: TGTGCCAGCAGAAGAACCGACCGTTGGCAGACCCAGTACTTC
V gene: TRBV25-1; J gene: TRBJ2-3; D gene: NA; clone size: once; CDR3 protein: CASSETSSTDTQYF; CDR3 DNA: TGTGCCAGCAGTGAAACTAGCAGTACAGATACGCAGTATTTT
V gene: TRBV6-2/TRBV6-3; J gene: TRBJ1-5; D gene: NA; clone size: few; CDR3 protein: CASTYRQNQPQHF; CDR3 DNA: TGTGCCAGCACCTACAGACAGAATCAGCCCCAGCATTTT
V gene: TRBV5-1; J gene: TRBJ2-1; D gene: TRBD1; clone size: few; CDR3 protein: CASSLGTGGASYNEQFF; CDR3 DNA: TGCGCCAGCAGCTTGGGGACAGGGGGCGCATCGTACAATGAGCAGTTCTTC
V gene: TRBV6-1; J gene: TRBJ1-5; D gene: NA; clone size: NA; CDR3 protein: CASSPTYRLNSNQPQHF; CDR3 DNA: TGTGCCAGCAGTCCAACCTACAGGCTGAATAGCAATCAGCCCCAGCATTTT
V gene: TRBV28; J gene: TRBJ2-7; D gene: NA; clone size: NA; CDR3 protein: CASSEGKEQYF; CDR3 DNA: TGTGCCAGCAGTGAAGGGAAGGAGCAGTACTTC
V gene: TRBV7-2; J gene: TRBJ1-6; D gene: NA; clone size: few; CDR3 protein: CASSLARGTVGGSPLHF; CDR3 DNA: TGTGCCAGCAGCTTAGCTCGAGGGACGGTAGGCGGTTCACCCCTCCACTTT
V gene: TRBV7-6; J gene: TRBJ1-6; D gene: NA; clone size: many; CDR3 protein: CASSLRPGGNSPLHF; CDR3 DNA: TGTGCCAGCAGCTTAAGGCCGGGAGGTAATTCACCCCTCCACTTT
V gene: TRBV20-1; J gene: TRBJ2-1; D gene: NA; clone size: few; CDR3 protein: CSASGRNEQFF; CDR3 DNA: TGCAGTGCTAGCGGGAGAAATGAGCAGTTCTTC
V gene: TRBV28; J gene: TRBJ1-1; D gene: NA; clone size: NA; CDR3 protein: CASSFWVMNTEAFF; CDR3 DNA: TGTGCCAGCAGTTTTTGGGTTATGAACACTGAAGCTTTCTTT
V gene: TRBV10-3; J gene: TRBJ2-7; D gene: TRBD1; clone size: NA; CDR3 protein: CAINNRDSRAYEQYF; CDR3 DNA: TGTGCCATCAATAACCGGGACAGTCGAGCCTACGAGCAGTACTTC
V gene: TRBV5-1; J gene: TRBJ2-1; D gene: TRBD2; clone size: many; CDR3 protein: CASSPGTSGYNEQFF; CDR3 DNA: TGTGCCAGCAGCCCCGGGACTAGCGGGTACAATGAGCAGTTCTTC
V gene: TRBV7-6; J gene: TRBJ2-7; D gene: NA; clone size: few; CDR3 protein: CASSSGTKTYEQYF; CDR3 DNA: TGTGCCAGCAGCTCGGGGACAAAAACCTACGAGCAGTACTTC
V gene: TRBV7-9; J gene: TRBJ2-3; D gene: NA; clone size: few; CDR3 protein: CASSSSKTTDTQYF; CDR3 DNA: TGTGCCAGCAGCTCCTCAAAAACCACAGATACGCAGTATTTT
V gene: TRBV6-1; J gene: TRBJ2-5; D gene: TRBD2; clone size: NA; CDR3 protein: CASSRLARETQYF; CDR3 DNA: TGTGCCAGCAGCAGACTAGCGCGGGAGACCCAGTACTTC
V gene: TRBV10-3; J gene: TRBJ1-4; D gene: NA; clone size: NA; CDR3 protein: CATNRQGLGEKLFF; CDR3 DNA: TGTGCCACAAACCGCCAAGGGTTAGGGGAAAAACTGTTTTTT
V gene: TRBV6-2/TRBV6-3; J gene: TRBJ2-5; D gene: TRBD2; clone size: few; CDR3 protein: CASSYLLGGGDEETQYF; CDR3 DNA: TGTGCCAGCAGTTACCTCTTGGGCGGGGGGGATGAAGAGACCCAGTACTTC